Given below is one T cell receptor (beta chain) in context. The antigen it recognizes is unknown. With a far larger clone one base away, a read error is the likely cause. Library prep was done by multiplex PCR. The sequencing machine was an Illumina HiSeq 4000. TCR beta libraries were built with iRepertoire HTBI primers and Arm-PCR amplification of CDR3 regions. Gel purification was performed on PCR products prior to sequencing. Concerning the study's data processing: A total of 62 TRBV and approximately 13 TRBJ segments were identified across samples and were used for gene usage analysis of CDR3 amino acid clonotypes. COPE and FqMerger were used to merge the filtered high-quality paired reads into contigs. BLAST was used to align contigs to IMGT TRBV, TRBD and TRBJ reference genes, with CDR3 defined following IMGT. Any clonotype with a frequency above 0.1% was counted as a highly expanded clone. Shannon entropy was used to measure repertoire diversity, and the Gini coefficient was used to measure V-J evenness. Clonotypes shared by more than one individual were considered public. TCRdb's own reprocessing of the public reads used fastp at Q25 and MiXCR and kept productive beta chains. For every CDR3 protein sequence, its rows merge into one entry that carries the most common genes and DNA. In this record, the V and J calls reflect TCRdb's handling and not the investigators' own analysis. The sample contains fewer than 350,000 distinct CDR3 sequences, 18% of them found a single time. More than 30% of the sample is held by the ten biggest clonotypes.

The data stem from a study of regulatory T cells in long-lasting Graves disease (dated by TCRdb to the early 2020s). For context, the study as a whole: Newly diagnosed Graves' disease patients had taken antithyroid drugs for less than 3 months. Persistent Graves' disease patients were compared with newly diagnosed Graves' disease patients by peripheral blood TCR sequencing and RNA sequencing. The study took place in China and was registered as a clinical trial. TCR sequencing covered 13 persistent and some 20 newly diagnosed Graves' disease patients, around 35 samples in total. Points the paper makes about the study in general: The small sample size was acknowledged by the authors as a limitation that may reduce accuracy. Persistent patients shared more public clonotypes among themselves (more than 2,500) than newly diagnosed patients did (more than 950). Persistent disease showed preferential use of TRBV28, TRBJ1-2 and TRBJ2-5, whereas newly diagnosed disease favored TRBV20-1 and TRBJ2-1. Persistent Graves' disease patients showed lower TCR Shannon entropy and fewer highly expanded clones than newly diagnosed patients, suggesting clonal expansion. Only the TCR beta chain was sequenced and analyzed. Peripheral blood alone was examined, since thyroid tissue, which constituted the primary lesion, could not be accessed.

Reading from cysteine to phenylalanine, the CDR3 counts 17 amino acids. CDR3 DNA only is kept here, 51 bases in frame from base 1. From V the trimming removes 3 bases and from J it removes 10 bases, while the gene matches leave 11 bases of the junction unaccounted for. The time point tag for this specimen amounts to: newly diagnosed GD, antithyroid drugs for less than 3 months. RNA was extracted from PBMCs in TRIzol for both TCR sequencing and RNA sequencing. The diagnosis of Graves' disease followed American Thyroid Association guidelines. Recruitment of patients was carried out at an endocrinology department in Xi'an, China. From each patient, around 9.3 milliliters of peripheral blood was collected into an EDTA anticoagulant tube. Ficoll Paque Plus density gradient separation was used to isolate PBMCs, and no further T cell sorting was performed. An Agilent 2100 Bioanalyzer and agarose gel were used to assess RNA quality, and a NanoDrop 2000 was used to measure RNA concentration.

The material was peripheral blood mononuclear cells (PBMCs), obtained at new diagnosis, from a patient treated with antithyroid drugs. This clonotype was sampled from a female donor with Graves disease. Rearrangement joined TRBV12-3 or TRBV12-4 to TRBJ2-1; TRBD2 lines up with 14 middle nucleotides. CDR3 loop: CASSLGLAGVSSYEQFF. The DNA sequence is as follows: TGTGCCAGCAGTTTGGGACTAGCGGGAGTGAGCTCCTACGAGCAGTTCTTC.